This entry lists 13 T cell receptor beta chains sequenced from one sample in a study of T-cell memory formation after mild COVID-19. Via MiXCR, TCRdb re-called the 5' RACE reads, giving one row per CDR3 protein. This table holds 40,000 to 60,000 distinct CDR3 sequences, 9.3% found once. The sequenced sample consisted of PBMCs or a T cell subset sorted from them (not recorded which). The origin of the receptors is an adult woman who had mild COVID-19 (a few samples of this study predate the infection). Cell type and time point are not known.

This clonotype was counted between two and nine times. The rearrangement joins TRBV20-1 to TRBJ2-7; 8 bases align to TRBD1. The ends lost 0 bases at V and 3 bases at J; junction bases unmatched: 4. The CDR3 is made up of 14 amino acids. Germline CDR1 reads DFQATT; CDR2 reads SNEGSKA (reference sequence). DNA for the CDR3: TGCAGTGCTAGAGATTCCGGGACAGGCTACGAGCAGTACTTC. Residues: CSARDSGTGYEQYF.

This clonotype was seen many times. The chain is built from TRBV30 and TRBJ1-2; TRBD1 matches at 7 bases. J lost 4 bases, V lost 4 bases, and 9 bases had no gene match. The CDR3 totals 14 residues. Germline CDR1 and CDR2: GTSNPN and SVGIG (reference sequence). CDR3 amino acids: CAWTRTGPSYGYTF. CDR3 DNA sequence: TGTGCCTGGACCCGGACAGGTCCTAGCTATGGCTACACCTTC.

The chain employs TRBV7-2 and TRBJ1-2; 8 nucleotides line up with TRBD1. This CDR3 region has 16 residues. CDR1 and CDR2 from the germline V gene are SGHTA and FQGNSA. V shed 1 base, J shed 8 bases, and the junction held 12 bases outside the gene matches. The CDR3 region has the DNA TGTGCCAGCAGCTTAGTAGGACAGGGAGCTATTGTGGGCTACACCTTC. It yields the protein CASSLVGQGAIVGYTF.

The sample holds many counts of this clonotype. The chain carries TRBV5-1 and TRBJ2-1, with D possibly being TRBD1 or TRBD2 (5 bases each). The CDR3 is 14 amino acids. V gave up 0 bases and J gave up 5 bases, with 9 bases separating them. Germline-derived CDR1 and CDR2 are SGHRS and YFSETQ. This CDR3 reads CASSLGGTHNEQFF. The DNA for the CDR3 is TGCGCCAGCAGCTTGGGTGGGACCCACAATGAGCAGTTCTTC.

This clonotype was found a few times. The genes are TRBV30 and TRBJ1-1; D is unresolved. V lost 2 bases and J 1 base, leaving 11 bases between the germline ends. The CDR3 runs 14 residues. Germline assignment: CDR1 GTSNPN and CDR2 SVGIG (reference sequence). The DNA of the CDR3 is TGTGCCTGGAGTTCACAGACTCCGAACACTGAAGCTTTCTTT. Protein sequence: CAWSSQTPNTEAFF.

The chain recombines TRBV18 with TRBJ2-7; D remains unclear. Per the germline V gene, CDR1 is KGHSH and CDR2 is LQKENI. The CDR3 runs 13 residues. V was shortened by 5 bases and J by 6 bases, with 14 bases between the two germline ends. The CDR3 spells CASSSSKVGEQYF. CDR3 bases: TGTGCCAGCTCATCAAGCAAAGTGGGCGAGCAGTACTTC.

This rearrangement joins TRBV11-3 to TRBJ2-1; D perhaps matches TRBD2 (6 bases). This CDR3 is built from 12 residues. The V gene lost 4 bases and the J gene lost 9 bases, with 10 bases spanning the gap. CDR1 is SGHNT, CDR2 YENEEA, per germline. The CDR3 DNA reads TGTGCCAGCAGCTATACTAGCCGTGAGCAGTTCTTC. Protein product: CASSYTSREQFF.

Sample share makes this clonotype medium-sized (0.01 to 0.1%). J is TRBJ2-3 and V is TRBV15, with 9 bases lining up with TRBD2. CDR3 length equals 17 residues. Germline trimming cut 0 bases from V and 3 bases from J; bases unmatched to any gene: 7. Germline V gene lookup returns CDR1 LNHNV and CDR2 YYDKDF (reference sequence). CDR3 sequence (DNA): TGTGCCACCAGCAGAGATCGACTAGCGGCGGCAACAGATACGCAGTATTTT. Protein sequence: CATSRDRLAAATDTQYF.

This clonotype was seen only a few times. This rearrangement joins TRBV6-2 or TRBV6-3 to TRBJ1-1; tentative D call: TRBD1 (6 bases). The germline V gene encodes CDR1 MNHEY and CDR2 SVGEGT. This CDR3 is 15 amino acids long. V shed 6 bases and J shed 0 bases, with 14 bases lying between them. CDR3 sequence: CASSPGGQLNTEAFF. The CDR3 nucleotides are TGTGCCAGCAGCCCCGGGGGGCAGCTGAACACTGAAGCTTTCTTT.

The sample holds a few counts of this clonotype. The junction departs from the called germline gene at one end, perhaps through a read error. The rearrangement uses TRBV24-1 and TRBJ2-1; TRBD2 agrees at 8 bases. This CDR3 is built from 12 residues. Germline CDR1 KGHDR, CDR2 SFDVKD. In DNA, the CDR3 is TGTGCCACCAGTGTGGCGGGGGGAGGCACGATCTTC. Its protein is CATSVAGGGTIF.

The CDR3 loop is CSVEERDRRHGAFF. The CDR3 region has the DNA TGCAGCGTTGAAGAAAGGGACAGGAGGCATGGAGCTTTCTTT. The V and J genes are TRBV29-1 and TRBJ1-1; TRBD1 aligns across 8 bases. The germline CDR1 and CDR2 sequences are SQVTM and ANQGSEA. The CDR3 has 14 amino acids. Trimming took 0 bases from V and 10 from J; bases not matched to a gene: 10. Filled out from reference TRBV29-1 and TRBJ1-1, the complete variable domain reads SAVISQKPSRDICQRGTSLTIQCQVDSQVTMMFWYRQQPGQSLTLIATANQGSEATYESGFVIDKFPISRPNLTFSTLTVSNMSPEDSSIYLCSVEERDRRHGAFFGQGTRLTVV.

The chain is built from TRBV29-1 and TRBJ1-5; D is unresolved. CDR3 length equals 13 residues. Trimming removed 4 bases at V and 2 bases at J, with 9 bases between. Germline loops: CDR1 SQVTM, CDR2 ANQGSEA. This CDR3 reads CSVGEGGNQPQHF. The CDR3 DNA is TGCAGCGTTGGTGAGGGTGGCAATCAGCCCCAGCATTTT.

At least ten counts were recorded for this clonotype. V is TRBV18 and J is TRBJ2-2; 9 nucleotides match TRBD1. The germline gives CDR1 KGHSH, CDR2 LQKENI. The CDR3 extends over 16 amino acids. With 8 bases clipped from V and 1 base from J, the junction kept 8 bases outside the gene matches. Written as DNA, the CDR3 is TGTGCCAGCCCCACGGGGACAGGGAGGAACACCGGGGAGCTGTTTTTT. Residues: CASPTGTGRNTGELFF.